This TCR beta chain was retrieved from a study of cytomegalovirus exposure and HLA in healthy donors. Overall study results and limits: A list of approximately 160 TCR beta chains associated with cytomegalovirus was given. From TCR beta sequences, most subjects' HLA-A and HLA-B alleles were reportedly predicted accurately.

Notes on this clone: Its antigen is unidentified.

The study ran its PCR with 60 Vbeta and 13 Jbeta primers. The assay was immunoSEQ multiplex PCR, and TCRdb's table has in-frame clones only and misses some. The sample contains around 180,000 clones, around 85% of which appear only once. The length of the CDR3 is 13 residues. Germline lookup yields CDR1 SQVTM and CDR2 ANQGSEA. V was pared by 6 bases and J by 4 bases, with 15 bases between. The chain recombines TRBV29-1 with TRBJ2-5, with D perhaps matching TRBD1 (6 bases). Specimen: PBMCs. This receptor was obtained from a boy aged 2 to 10 in good health and CMV-seronegative. The CDR3 DNA reads as TGCAGCGTAGTGGGGGCGCGGGTAGAGACCCAGTACTTC. Translation gives CSVVGARVETQYF. The full variable domain, with the rest looked up from reference TRBV29-1 and TRBJ2-5, is SAVISQKPSRDICQRGTSLTIQCQVDSQVTMMFWYRQQPGQSLTLIATANQGSEATYESGFVIDKFPISRPNLTFSTLTVSNMSPEDSSIYLCSVVGARVETQYFGPGTRLLVL.